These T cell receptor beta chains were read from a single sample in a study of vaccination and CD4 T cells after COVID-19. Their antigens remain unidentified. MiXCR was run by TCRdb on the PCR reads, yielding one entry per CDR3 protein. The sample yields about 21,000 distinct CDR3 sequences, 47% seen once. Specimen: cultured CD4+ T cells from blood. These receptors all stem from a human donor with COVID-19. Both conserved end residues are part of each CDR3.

CDR3: CASSEGSYYEQYF
length: 13
V: TRBV2

CDR3: CSARDAAAGELFF
length: 13
V: TRBV20-1

CDR3: CASSALIHTGELFF
length: 14
V: TRBV12-3/TRBV12-4

CDR3: CASSLMTGREKLFF
length: 14
V: TRBV28

CDR3: CASSPRQGSSSPLHF
length: 15
V: TRBV7-6

CDR3: CASTGTGGLGGYTF
length: 14
V: TRBV12-3/TRBV12-4

CDR3: CSARGGEGSPLHF
length: 13
V: TRBV20-1

CDR3: CASSEFVSSGDTQYF
length: 15
V: TRBV2

CDR3: CAISGQENTEAFF
length: 13
V: TRBV10-3

CDR3: CSAVPGGGNQPQHF
length: 14
V: TRBV20-1

CDR3: CSARRDRVGEQYF
length: 13
V: TRBV20-1

CDR3: CASSPSDSTSYGYTF
length: 15
V: TRBV18

CDR3: CASSYRSTAYNEQFF
length: 15
V: TRBV6-5

CDR3: CASSKETGGNYGYTF
length: 15
V: TRBV19

CDR3: CASSRDSGNIQYF
length: 13
V: TRBV7-2

CDR3: CASSPYLGREQETQYF
length: 16
V: TRBV11-1

CDR3: CASQLGGGASRTQYF
length: 15
V: TRBV11-2

CDR3: CASSLRGTANTEAFF
length: 15
V: TRBV7-9

CDR3: CSARDTYRNTEAFF
length: 14
V: TRBV20-1

CDR3: CASSTGDRTDTQYF
length: 14
V: TRBV6-2/TRBV6-3

CDR3: CSSTLLPGLGDTEAFF
length: 16
V: TRBV7-9

CDR3: CASSLGRVKNTQYF
length: 14
V: TRBV5-6

CDR3: CSAPQGDYGYTF
length: 12
V: TRBV20-1

CDR3: CSAVVGRGSGNTIYF
length: 15
V: TRBV20-1

CDR3: CASSQGTSQYF
length: 11
V: TRBV14

CDR3: CSARGTGLSYEQYF
length: 14
V: TRBV20-1